This TCR beta chain is from a study of low-dose radiotherapy and immunotherapy resistance in tumors. Study-wide context: The study gave Cohort 2 1 Gy per fraction every two weeks, totaling 13 Gy over 26 weeks. Intravenous cyclophosphamide 200 mg/m2 was given every two weeks, one day before radiation and immunotherapy.

The time point is: before trial treatment. Gene-specific TRAV and TRBV primers were used for first-strand cDNA, covering alpha and beta chains. TCRs underwent approximately 20 PCR cycles of amplification with a constant-region primer and V-primer adapter. TCRdb re-called the reads through MiXCR, storing one row per CDR3 protein. The table has over 70,000 distinct CDR3 sequences, around a third seen once. This clonotype has a count of ten or more. The sequence was collected from a female donor with ovarian cancer. The sequencing here drew on PBMCs, taken before treatment.

CDR3 coding DNA: TGTGCCAGCAGTGTACGACTATGGGAGACCCAGTACTTC. It is translated as CASSVRLWETQYF. The chain couples TRBV2 to TRBJ2-5; a possible D gene is TRBD2 (5 bases). Germline assignment: CDR1 SNHLY and CDR2 FYNNEI. With 4 bases removed from V and 5 bases from J, the gap between germline ends came to 11 bases. The CDR3 extends over 13 amino acids.